This is a list of T cell receptor beta chains from one sample in a study of blood T cells in healthy people across ages. Each CDR3 protein gets one entry after TCRdb re-called the 5' RACE reads with MiXCR. The sample contains around 900,000 distinct CDR3 sequences, 29% of which appear only once. Sequenced input: blood. All receptors derive from an elderly woman in good health. The CDR3 runs from the conserved cysteine through the conserved F or W. A D gene is named only where the DNA matches it firmly. Size tells how often a clone was seen (once, few, many) or the class of an expanded clone, and some rows leave it out.

abundance: once
j_gene: TRBJ1-2
d_gene: -
v_gene: TRBV7-2
CDR3nt: TGTGCCAGCAGCCCACATACTAACTATGGCTACACCTTC
CDR3aa: CASSPHTNYGYTF

abundance: many
j_gene: TRBJ2-1
d_gene: -
v_gene: TRBV15
CDR3nt: TGTGCCACCAGCAGTCAGGTGGATACAGGCGAGCAGTTCTTC
CDR3aa: CATSSQVDTGEQFF

abundance: -
j_gene: TRBJ2-3
d_gene: -
v_gene: TRBV7-2
CDR3nt: TGTGCCAGCAGCTTAGCCCCTTTGGAGGCAGATACGCAGTATTTT
CDR3aa: CASSLAPLEADTQYF

abundance: few
j_gene: TRBJ1-2
d_gene: TRBD1
v_gene: TRBV19
CDR3nt: TGTGCCACCCGGGACAGGTCTAACTATGGCTACACCTTC
CDR3aa: CATRDRSNYGYTF

abundance: few
j_gene: TRBJ2-7
d_gene: -
v_gene: TRBV3-1
CDR3nt: TGTGCCAGCAGCCAAGTTCCCCAAGAGGCCCAGTACTTC
CDR3aa: CASSQVPQEAQYF

abundance: many
j_gene: TRBJ1-2
d_gene: -
v_gene: TRBV7-9
CDR3nt: TGTGCCAGCAGCTTACCGGGCGGAGCTATGGCCTACACCTTC
CDR3aa: CASSLPGGAMAYTF

abundance: few
j_gene: TRBJ2-7
d_gene: -
v_gene: TRBV14
CDR3nt: TGTGCCAGCAGCCAAGAAATTGTGCAGGGACACTACGAGCAGTACTTC
CDR3aa: CASSQEIVQGHYEQYF

abundance: few
j_gene: TRBJ1-1
d_gene: TRBD1
v_gene: TRBV5-5
CDR3nt: TGTGCCAGCAGCTGGGGACAGTCGAGGACTGAAGCTTTCTTT
CDR3aa: CASSWGQSRTEAFF

abundance: many
j_gene: TRBJ2-1
d_gene: -
v_gene: TRBV6-6
CDR3nt: TGTGCCAGCAGTTACCGGGCGGGTCGCGGGAATGAGCAGTTCTTC
CDR3aa: CASSYRAGRGNEQFF

abundance: many
j_gene: TRBJ2-3
d_gene: -
v_gene: TRBV5-1
CDR3nt: TGCGCCAGCAGCTTGGAGGGGAGGATGAATACGCAGTATTTT
CDR3aa: CASSLEGRMNTQYF

abundance: many
j_gene: TRBJ2-7
d_gene: TRBD1
v_gene: TRBV12-3/TRBV12-4
CDR3nt: TGTGCCAGCAGTTTTGACAGGGCAGGGTACGAGCAGTACTTC
CDR3aa: CASSFDRAGYEQYF

abundance: few
j_gene: TRBJ2-3
d_gene: TRBD2
v_gene: TRBV28
CDR3nt: TGTGCCAGCACCGCTCCTGGACTAGCGGGGGGGTACACAGATACGCAGTATTTT
CDR3aa: CASTAPGLAGGYTDTQYF

abundance: many
j_gene: TRBJ2-7
d_gene: -
v_gene: TRBV21-1
CDR3nt: TGTGCCAGCAGCAAAGCGACAGGGTACCGCTACGAGCAGTACTTC
CDR3aa: CASSKATGYRYEQYF

abundance: many
j_gene: TRBJ1-6
d_gene: -
v_gene: TRBV4-3
CDR3nt: TGCGCCAGCAGCCAAGTTGGGCAGTATAATTCACCCCTCCACTTT
CDR3aa: CASSQVGQYNSPLHF

abundance: few
j_gene: TRBJ1-2
d_gene: TRBD1
v_gene: TRBV2
CDR3nt: TGTGCCAGCAGTGATAGGACAGGGGGTCACTATGGCTACACCTTC
CDR3aa: CASSDRTGGHYGYTF

abundance: -
j_gene: TRBJ1-6
d_gene: -
v_gene: TRBV12-3/TRBV12-4
CDR3nt: TGTGCCAGCCCAAGCCAGGGATTTAATTCACCCCTCCACTTT
CDR3aa: CASPSQGFNSPLHF

abundance: -
j_gene: TRBJ2-5
d_gene: -
v_gene: TRBV9
CDR3nt: TGTGCCAGCACACCAGGAGGGGGAAGGGAGACCCAGTACTTC
CDR3aa: CASTPGGGRETQYF

abundance: many
j_gene: TRBJ2-7
d_gene: -
v_gene: TRBV5-1
CDR3nt: TGCGCCAGCCACACGACAGACTCCTACGAGCAGTACTTC
CDR3aa: CASHTTDSYEQYF

abundance: many
j_gene: TRBJ2-5
d_gene: TRBD2
v_gene: TRBV20-1
CDR3nt: TGCAGTGCCACCCCGACTAGCGGGGGGCCAAAAGAGACCCAGTACTTC
CDR3aa: CSATPTSGGPKETQYF

abundance: -
j_gene: TRBJ2-7
d_gene: -
v_gene: TRBV5-1
CDR3nt: TGCGCCGGCAGCTTGGCGGCAGCGGTGTCCTACGAGCAGTACTTC
CDR3aa: CAGSLAAAVSYEQYF

abundance: many
j_gene: TRBJ2-3
d_gene: TRBD1
v_gene: TRBV7-2
CDR3nt: TGTGCCAGCAGCTCCGGACAGGGGGTAAATACGCAGTATTTT
CDR3aa: CASSSGQGVNTQYF

abundance: -
j_gene: TRBJ2-3
d_gene: TRBD2
v_gene: TRBV12-3/TRBV12-4
CDR3nt: TGTGTCAGCGTCCATAGCGGGGGGCCCACAGATACGCAGTATTTT
CDR3aa: CVSVHSGGPTDTQYF

abundance: many
j_gene: TRBJ2-3
d_gene: -
v_gene: TRBV6-2/TRBV6-3
CDR3nt: TGTGCCAGCAGTTACAGGGCGGATAGGATAACAGATACGCAGTATTTT
CDR3aa: CASSYRADRITDTQYF

abundance: many
j_gene: TRBJ2-3
d_gene: -
v_gene: TRBV20-1
CDR3nt: TGCAGTGCTAGCCGGACAGCAGATACGCAGTATTTT
CDR3aa: CSASRTADTQYF

abundance: -
j_gene: TRBJ2-1
d_gene: -
v_gene: TRBV6-2/TRBV6-3
CDR3nt: TGTGCCAGCAGTGACGGGGTAAAACAGTTCTTC
CDR3aa: CASSDGVKQFF

abundance: few
j_gene: TRBJ2-4
d_gene: TRBD2
v_gene: TRBV11-2
CDR3nt: TGTGCCAGCAGCAGCCTGACTAGCGGGGGGGCGACCAAAAACATTCAGTACTTC
CDR3aa: CASSSLTSGGATKNIQYF

abundance: few
j_gene: TRBJ2-3
d_gene: TRBD1
v_gene: TRBV18
CDR3nt: TGTGCCAGCTCACGGTGGGACAGGGGGTCGACAGATACGCAGTATTTT
CDR3aa: CASSRWDRGSTDTQYF

abundance: -
j_gene: TRBJ2-1
d_gene: -
v_gene: TRBV30
CDR3nt: TGTGCCTGGAGCTCGGACTTATGGGTAAATGAGCAGTTCTTC
CDR3aa: CAWSSDLWVNEQFF

abundance: many
j_gene: TRBJ2-7
d_gene: -
v_gene: TRBV28
CDR3nt: TGTGCCAGCAGTGTGGGACCAACCTACGAGCAGTACTTC
CDR3aa: CASSVGPTYEQYF

abundance: -
j_gene: TRBJ2-5
d_gene: -
v_gene: TRBV11-2
CDR3nt: TGTGCCAGCAGCTTAGACCACCAGACCCAGTACTTC
CDR3aa: CASSLDHQTQYF

abundance: -
j_gene: TRBJ2-5
d_gene: -
v_gene: TRBV15
CDR3nt: TGTGCCACCAGCCCCGAGGGAAAGACCCAGTACTTC
CDR3aa: CATSPEGKTQYF

abundance: many
j_gene: TRBJ2-7
d_gene: TRBD1
v_gene: TRBV15
CDR3nt: TGTGCCACCAGCGTTGCCGGGGACAGGGTGGGATACGAGCAGTACTTC
CDR3aa: CATSVAGDRVGYEQYF

abundance: many
j_gene: TRBJ2-7
d_gene: -
v_gene: TRBV24-1
CDR3nt: TGTGCCACCAGTGGGCCGACAGGTGGATCCTCCTACGAGCAGTACTTC
CDR3aa: CATSGPTGGSSYEQYF

abundance: few
j_gene: TRBJ1-3
d_gene: -
v_gene: TRBV7-2
CDR3nt: TGTGCCAGCAGCTTAGACTTACAGATCTCTGGAAACACCATATATTTT
CDR3aa: CASSLDLQISGNTIYF

abundance: many
j_gene: TRBJ2-3
d_gene: -
v_gene: TRBV29-1
CDR3nt: TGCAGCGTTCAGCCTCCAGGGTATCCGCAGTATTTT
CDR3aa: CSVQPPGYPQYF

abundance: many
j_gene: TRBJ1-2
d_gene: TRBD1
v_gene: TRBV4-1
CDR3nt: TGCGCCAGCAGCCAAGAAGGGGGCCAGGCTAACTATGGCTACACCTTC
CDR3aa: CASSQEGGQANYGYTF

abundance: many
j_gene: TRBJ2-5
d_gene: -
v_gene: TRBV6-2/TRBV6-3
CDR3nt: TGTGCCAGCAGTTACCTTTTGGCAGATAAGTACTTC
CDR3aa: CASSYLLADKYF

abundance: many
j_gene: TRBJ1-1
d_gene: -
v_gene: TRBV12-3/TRBV12-4
CDR3nt: TGTGCCAGCAGTTTGAAGTTAGGGGGGCGGAACACTGAAGCTTTCTTT
CDR3aa: CASSLKLGGRNTEAFF

abundance: few
j_gene: TRBJ1-5
d_gene: -
v_gene: TRBV12-3/TRBV12-4
CDR3nt: TGTGCCAGCAGCCGGACAGACAATAGCAATCAGCCCCAGCATTTT
CDR3aa: CASSRTDNSNQPQHF

abundance: few
j_gene: TRBJ1-5
d_gene: TRBD1
v_gene: TRBV20-1
CDR3nt: TGCAGTGCCTTTACGGGTGGGGCCGGGACAGGCAATCAGCCCCAGCATTTT
CDR3aa: CSAFTGGAGTGNQPQHF